What follows is one TCR beta chain and its context. The CDR3 runs 18 residues. Germline lookup yields CDR1 ENHRY and CDR2 SYGVKD. Between the trimmed V and J ends, which lost 7 bases and 1 base, there was a span of 23 bases. Clinical history reported by participants formed the basis on which cohorts were assigned. Exposed enrollees had met someone with a PCR-confirmed or clinician-diagnosed COVID-19 case at some point within the 2 weeks before study entry. These data originate in a study of blood T cell repertoires in COVID-19. In the original workflow: Using reference gene primer amplification, nucleated cell counts were estimated. Assay used: immunoSEQ multiplex PCR; TCRdb lists only in-frame clones, some missing. V and J calls and clone size are as listed in that table; D and trimming were resolved from the DNA. This sample has 250,000 or so clones, with approximately 90% found just once.

The sequenced material came from PBMCs or T cells enriched from blood (not recorded which). The chain combines TRBV10-3 with TRBJ1-3; D might be TRBD1 (6 bases). This clonotype was sampled from a man aged 50-59 years who had been exposed to COVID-19. The CDR3 DNA reads TGTGCCATCAAGTCCGACAGGCTGGCAAAACCATCTGGAAACACCATATATTTT. The encoded protein is CAIKSDRLAKPSGNTIYF.